This T cell receptor beta chain was profiled in a study of OX40 agonist ivuxolimab in advanced cancers. Study context: Three patients had partial responses: one hepatocellular carcinoma, two cutaneous melanoma.

Findings and limits, study-wide: Nonresponders included some who also had low normalized T-cell clonal expansion. What antigens the expanded peripheral T cells recognized was never established.

With respect to this clone: Its antigen is undetermined.

V shed 2 bases, J shed 4 bases, and the junction held 5 bases outside the gene matches. CDR3 size: 15 residues. The germline gives CDR1 SGHTS, CDR2 YDEGEE. Blood got drawn at baseline, again on cycle 4 day 1, and then on cycle 7 day 1. The assay was immunoSEQ multiplex PCR, and TCRdb's table has in-frame clones only and misses some. Among 80,000 to 100,000 clones listed, 92% were seen once. This TCR came from an adult with an advanced solid tumor such as melanoma, head and neck, liver or kidney cancer. The sample in question was CD4+ or CD8+ T cells sorted from blood, obtained in a trial of the OX40 agonist ivuxolimab. The chain is built from TRBV5-8 and TRBJ2-3; 9 nucleotides line up with TRBD1. In DNA form, the CDR3 reads TGTGCCAGCAGCTTACAGGGGGCCTACGCAGATACGCAGTATTTT. Its translation is CASSLQGAYADTQYF.